This entry features one T cell receptor (beta chain) sequence. The germline CDR1 and CDR2 sequences are LNHDA and SQIVND (reference sequence). The CDR3 totals 16 residues. After removal of 3 bases from V and 5 bases from J, the junction contained 7 bases not matched to a gene. The entry originates in a study of blood T cell repertoires in COVID-19. Across the whole study: COVID-19 samples, acute and convalescent, were from the United States, Italy and Spain. Sources were T cells, B-cell-depleted T cells, or PBMCs; the material itself was cDNA or gDNA.

TCRdb's table, derived via immunoSEQ multiplex PCR, lists solely in-frame clones and lacks some. The sample lists 400,000 to 500,000 clones, 70% to 90% occurring once. Material for sequencing was PBMCs or T cells enriched from blood (not recorded which). This receptor was identified in a woman between 18 and 29 years old who had been exposed to COVID-19. This chain joins TRBV19 and TRBJ1-5; 10 nucleotides match TRBD1. The CDR3 sequence is CASSMAGQGIYQPQHF. The CDR3 DNA sequence: TGTGCCAGTAGTATGGCGGGACAGGGGATCTATCAGCCCCAGCATTTT.